This TCR beta chain derives from a study of tumor T cells in aggressive B-cell lymphoma. The CDR3 is 13 amino acids. Germline V gene sequence: CDR1 LGHNT, CDR2 FRNRAP. Unmatched junction bases numbered 5, after V lost 7 bases and J lost 6 bases. The protocol was immunoSEQ multiplex PCR, while the TCRdb copy is restricted to in-frame clones and leaves out a portion. The sample gives a few thousand clones, about 90% of which show up once; approximately 3% is in the top ten. The receptor was isolated from an adult with diffuse large B cell lymphoma. Sequencing was carried out using tumor tissue. V gene TRBV12-5 combines with J gene TRBJ2-1, with 8 bases that match TRBD1. The CDR3 here is CASARTGSNEQFF. CDR3 DNA: TGTGCTAGTGCTCGGACAGGGAGCAATGAGCAGTTCTTC.